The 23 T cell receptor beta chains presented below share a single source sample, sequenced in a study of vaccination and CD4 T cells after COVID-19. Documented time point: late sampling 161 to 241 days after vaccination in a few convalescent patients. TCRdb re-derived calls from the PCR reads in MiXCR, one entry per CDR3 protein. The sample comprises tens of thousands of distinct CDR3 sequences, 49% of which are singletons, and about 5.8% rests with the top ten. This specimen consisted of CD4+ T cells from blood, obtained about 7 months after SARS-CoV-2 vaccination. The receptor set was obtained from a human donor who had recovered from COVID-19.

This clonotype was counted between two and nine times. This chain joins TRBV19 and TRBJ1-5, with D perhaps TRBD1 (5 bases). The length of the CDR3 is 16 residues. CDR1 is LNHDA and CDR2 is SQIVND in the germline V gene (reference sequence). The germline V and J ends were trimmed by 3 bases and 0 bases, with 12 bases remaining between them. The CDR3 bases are TGTGCCAGTAGTATTTCGGGGCCGCCTAGCAATCAGCCCCAGCATTTT. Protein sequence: CASSISGPPSNQPQHF.

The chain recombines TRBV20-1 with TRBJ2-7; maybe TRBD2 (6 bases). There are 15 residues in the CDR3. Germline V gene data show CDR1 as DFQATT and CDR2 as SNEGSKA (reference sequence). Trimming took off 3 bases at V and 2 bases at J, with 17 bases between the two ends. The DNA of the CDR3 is TGCAGTGCTAGGGCATTTAGCGGAGCCCCCTACGAGCAGTACTTC. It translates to CSARAFSGAPYEQYF.

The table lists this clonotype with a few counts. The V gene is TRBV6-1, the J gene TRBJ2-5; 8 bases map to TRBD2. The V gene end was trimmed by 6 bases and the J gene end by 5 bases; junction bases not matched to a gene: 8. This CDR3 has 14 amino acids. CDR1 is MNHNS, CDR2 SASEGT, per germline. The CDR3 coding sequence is TGTGCCAGCAGCGAGCGGGGGACTAAGGAGACCCAGTACTTC. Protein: CASSERGTKETQYF.

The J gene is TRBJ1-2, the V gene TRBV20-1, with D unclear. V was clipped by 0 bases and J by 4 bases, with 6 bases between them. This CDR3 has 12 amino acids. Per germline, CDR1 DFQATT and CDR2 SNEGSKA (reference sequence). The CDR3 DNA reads TGCAGTGCTAGAGATCGTTTCTATGGCTACACCTTC. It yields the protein CSARDRFYGYTF.

CDR3 nucleotide sequence: TGTGCCAGTGGGGACAGGGACACTGAAGCTTTCTTT. It yields the protein CASGDRDTEAFF. V and J are TRBV19 and TRBJ1-1, with TRBD1 matching 9 bases. The CDR3 spans 12 residues. CDR1 LNHDA and CDR2 SQIVND come from the germline V gene (reference sequence). Trimming at V came to 8 bases and at J to 3 bases, leaving 1 base not matched to a gene. Using reference TRBV19 and TRBJ1-1 for the parts outside the CDR3, the full variable domain is DGGITQSPKYLFRKEGQNVTLSCEQNLNHDAMYWYRQDPGQGLRLIYYSQIVNDFQKGDIAEGYSVSREKKESFPLTVTSAQKNPTAFYLCASGDRDTEAFFGQGTRLTVV.

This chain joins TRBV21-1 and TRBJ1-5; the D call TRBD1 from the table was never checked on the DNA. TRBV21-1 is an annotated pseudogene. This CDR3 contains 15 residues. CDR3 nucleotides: TGTGCCAGCAGCAAAGGGACAACCCACGGTCAGCCCCAGCATTTT. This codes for CASSKGTTHGQPQHF.

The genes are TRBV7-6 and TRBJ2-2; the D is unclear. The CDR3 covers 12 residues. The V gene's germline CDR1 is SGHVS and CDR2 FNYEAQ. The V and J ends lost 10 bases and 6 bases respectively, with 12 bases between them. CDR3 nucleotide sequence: TGTGCCATCCGAGTGGGGTCCGGGGAGCTGTTTTTT. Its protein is CAIRVGSGELFF.

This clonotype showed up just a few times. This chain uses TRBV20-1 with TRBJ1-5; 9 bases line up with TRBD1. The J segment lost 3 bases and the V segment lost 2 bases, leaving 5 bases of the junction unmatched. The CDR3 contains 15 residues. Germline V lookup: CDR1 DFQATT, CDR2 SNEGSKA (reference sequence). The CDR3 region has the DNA TGCAGTGCTAGAAGGACAGGGGCCGCCAATCAGCCCCAGCATTTT. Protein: CSARRTGAANQPQHF.

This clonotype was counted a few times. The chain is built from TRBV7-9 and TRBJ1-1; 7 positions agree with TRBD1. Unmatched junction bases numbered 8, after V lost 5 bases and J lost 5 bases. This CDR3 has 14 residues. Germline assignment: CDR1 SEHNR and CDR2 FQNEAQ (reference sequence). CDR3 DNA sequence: TGTGCCAGCAGCCCGAGCTTACAGGGGACTGAAGCTTTCTTT. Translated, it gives CASSPSLQGTEAFF.

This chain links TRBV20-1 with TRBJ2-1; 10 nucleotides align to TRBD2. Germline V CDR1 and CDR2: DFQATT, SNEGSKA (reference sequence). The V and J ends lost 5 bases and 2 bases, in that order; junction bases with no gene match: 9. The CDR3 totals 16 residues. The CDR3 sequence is CSASSLAGFAYNEQFF. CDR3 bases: TGCAGTGCTTCCTCACTAGCGGGATTTGCCTACAATGAGCAGTTCTTC.

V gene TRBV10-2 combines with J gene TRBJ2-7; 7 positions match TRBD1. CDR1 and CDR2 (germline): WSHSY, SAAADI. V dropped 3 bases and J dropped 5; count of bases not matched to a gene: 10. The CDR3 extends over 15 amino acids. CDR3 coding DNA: TGCGCCAGCAGTGATCGTCGACAGGGAACCCACGAGCAGTACTTC. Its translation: CASSDRRQGTHEQYF.

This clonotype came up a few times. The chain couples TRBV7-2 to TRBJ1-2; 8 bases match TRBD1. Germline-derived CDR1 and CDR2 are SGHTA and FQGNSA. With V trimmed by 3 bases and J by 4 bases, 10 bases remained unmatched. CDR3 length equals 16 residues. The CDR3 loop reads CASSFWGTGGSYGYTF. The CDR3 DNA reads TGTGCCAGCAGCTTTTGGGGAACAGGGGGAAGCTATGGCTACACCTTC.

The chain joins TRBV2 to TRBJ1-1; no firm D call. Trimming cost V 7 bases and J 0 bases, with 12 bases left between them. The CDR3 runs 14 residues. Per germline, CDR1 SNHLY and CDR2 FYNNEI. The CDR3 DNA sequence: TGTGCCAGCACTAGAGAGGCCATGAACACTGAAGCTTTCTTT. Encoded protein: CASTREAMNTEAFF. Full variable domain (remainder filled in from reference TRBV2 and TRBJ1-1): EPEVTQTPSHQVTQMGQEVILRCVPISNHLYFYWYRQILGQKVEFLVSFYNNEISEKSEIFDDQFSVERPDGSNFTLKIRSTKLEDSAMYFCASTREAMNTEAFFGQGTRLTVV.

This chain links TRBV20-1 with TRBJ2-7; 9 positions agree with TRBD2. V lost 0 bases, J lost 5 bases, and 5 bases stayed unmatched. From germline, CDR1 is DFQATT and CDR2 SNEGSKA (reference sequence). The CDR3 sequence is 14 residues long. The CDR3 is CSARDSGSRHEQYF. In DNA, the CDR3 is TGCAGTGCTAGAGATAGCGGGAGTCGCCACGAGCAGTACTTC.

The CDR3 here is CASSLDLADNEQFF. For the CDR3, the DNA is TGTGCCAGCAGCTTAGATCTAGCGGACAATGAGCAGTTCTTC. The chain carries TRBV11-2 and TRBJ2-1, with TRBD2 matching over 7 bases. V was clipped by 0 bases and J by 5 bases; unmatched bases: 1. This CDR3 has 14 residues. Germline assignment: CDR1 SGHAT and CDR2 FQNNGV.

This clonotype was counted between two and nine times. The CDR3 region is CASMRSQNNQPQHF. In nucleotides, the CDR3 is TGTGCCAGCATGAGGTCACAGAACAATCAGCCCCAGCATTTT. The rearrangement joins TRBV2 to TRBJ1-5; D uncertain. Germline V lookup: CDR1 SNHLY, CDR2 FYNNEI. Trimming cost V 7 bases and J 3 bases, with 13 bases left between them. This CDR3 contains 14 residues.

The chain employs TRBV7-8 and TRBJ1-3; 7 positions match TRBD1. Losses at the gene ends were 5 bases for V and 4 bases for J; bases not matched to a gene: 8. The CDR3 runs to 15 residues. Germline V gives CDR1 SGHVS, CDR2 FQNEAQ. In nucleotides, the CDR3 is TGTGCCAGCAGCACGGACAGGTTCAAAGGAAACACCATATATTTT. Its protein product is CASSTDRFKGNTIYF.

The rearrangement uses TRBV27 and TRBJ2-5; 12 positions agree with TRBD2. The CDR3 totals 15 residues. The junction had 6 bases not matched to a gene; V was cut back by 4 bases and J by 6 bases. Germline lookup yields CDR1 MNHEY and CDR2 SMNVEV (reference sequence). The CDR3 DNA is TGTGCCAGCAGTTCCTCACTAGCGGGAGGAAAGACCCAGTACTTC. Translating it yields CASSSSLAGGKTQYF.

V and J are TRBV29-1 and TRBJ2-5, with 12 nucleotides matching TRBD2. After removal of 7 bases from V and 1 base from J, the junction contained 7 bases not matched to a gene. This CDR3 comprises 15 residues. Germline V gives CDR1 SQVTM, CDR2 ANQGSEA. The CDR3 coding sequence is TGCAGCGCCCCACTAGCGGGAGGAATCCAAGAGACCCAGTACTTC. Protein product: CSAPLAGGIQETQYF.

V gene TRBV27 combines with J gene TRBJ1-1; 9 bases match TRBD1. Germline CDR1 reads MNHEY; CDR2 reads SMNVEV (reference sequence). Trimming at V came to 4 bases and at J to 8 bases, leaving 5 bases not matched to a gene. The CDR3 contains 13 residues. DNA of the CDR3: TGTGCCAGCAGTTACCGGACAGGGGAAGAAGCTTTCTTT. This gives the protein CASSYRTGEEAFF.

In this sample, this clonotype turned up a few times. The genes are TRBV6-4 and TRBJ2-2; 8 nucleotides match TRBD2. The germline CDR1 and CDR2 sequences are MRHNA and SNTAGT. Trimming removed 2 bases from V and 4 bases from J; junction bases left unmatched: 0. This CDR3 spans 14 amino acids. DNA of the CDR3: TGTGCCAGCAGTGACGGACTAGCCACCGGGGAGCTGTTTTTT. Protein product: CASSDGLATGELFF.

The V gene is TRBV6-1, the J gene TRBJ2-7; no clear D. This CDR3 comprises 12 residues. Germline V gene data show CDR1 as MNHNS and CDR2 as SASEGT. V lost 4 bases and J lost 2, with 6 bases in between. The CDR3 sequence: CASSGHTYEQYF. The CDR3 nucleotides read TGTGCCAGCAGTGGACACACCTACGAGCAGTACTTC.

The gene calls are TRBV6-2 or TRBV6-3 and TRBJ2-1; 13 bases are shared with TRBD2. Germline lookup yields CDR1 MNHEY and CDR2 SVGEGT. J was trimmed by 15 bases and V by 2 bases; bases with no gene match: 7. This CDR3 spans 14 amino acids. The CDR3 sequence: CASSYARTSGSLFF. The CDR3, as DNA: TGTGCCAGCAGTTACGCCAGGACTAGCGGGAGTTTGTTCTTC.